The rows below give T cell receptor beta chains drawn from one sample of a study of CD8+CD57+ T cells in acquired aplastic anemia. TCRdb reprocessed the reads with MiXCR, giving one entry per CDR3 protein. The data hold some 120,000 distinct CDR3 sequences, with 48% observed a single time. Sequenced material: sorted CD4+, CD8+, or CD8+CD57+ T cells (not recorded which) from PBMCs. These receptors all stem from a human donor in good health, serving as a control. Both conserved end residues are part of each CDR3. The D gene is left open where the match is weak. Some rows have no size entry. The others give once, few or many, or a class for an expanded clone.

V,size,D,J,CDR3,DNA
TRBV2,-,TRBD1,TRBJ1-5,CASDPGWDRDQPQHF,TGTGCCAGCGATCCGGGGTGGGACAGGGACCAGCCCCAGCATTTT
TRBV7-8,-,TRBD1,TRBJ2-5,CASTLQGAAQETQYF,TGTGCCAGCACCCTACAGGGGGCGGCCCAAGAGACCCAGTACTTC
TRBV7-3,many,-,TRBJ2-1,CASSLSPGEQFF,TGTGCCAGCAGCCTATCCCCGGGTGAGCAGTTCTTC
TRBV29-1,-,-,TRBJ1-2,CSVRAGAHGYTF,TGCAGCGTCCGGGCAGGGGCACATGGCTACACCTTC
TRBV12-5,many,-,TRBJ1-5,CASGLAAYRDQPQHF,TGTGCTAGTGGTTTGGCCGCCTACAGGGATCAGCCCCAGCATTTT
TRBV7-6,-,-,TRBJ1-1,CASSRTNSNTEAFF,TGTGCCAGCAGCCGGACGAATTCGAACACTGAAGCTTTCTTT
TRBV7-2,many,-,TRBJ1-1,CASSSGRPGTEAFF,TGTGCCAGCAGTTCCGGACGTCCTGGCACTGAAGCTTTCTTT
TRBV15,-,-,TRBJ1-4,CATSRDQGGPFHGKLFF,TGTGCCACCAGCAGAGATCAAGGGGGGCCCTTCCATGGAAAACTGTTTTTT
TRBV12-3/TRBV12-4,-,TRBD2,TRBJ2-3,CASRQGLAGVDTQYF,TGTGCCAGCAGACAGGGACTAGCGGGAGTAGATACGCAGTATTTT
TRBV19,-,-,TRBJ1-2,CASSIKGNGYTF,TGTGCCAGTAGTATAAAAGGGAATGGCTACACCTTC
TRBV9,many,-,TRBJ1-2,CASSVLMGGYTF,TGTGCCAGCAGCGTGTTAATGGGTGGCTACACCTTC
TRBV24-1,-,-,TRBJ1-5,CATSEPRAPDQPQHF,TGTGCCACCAGTGAACCTCGGGCCCCTGATCAGCCCCAGCATTTT
TRBV25-1,-,-,TRBJ1-1,CASKSEGWYTEAFF,TGTGCCAGCAAATCTGAGGGGTGGTACACTGAAGCTTTCTTT
TRBV18,many,-,TRBJ2-1,CASSPTMNEQFF,TGTGCCAGCTCACCAACTATGAATGAGCAGTTCTTC
TRBV13,-,TRBD2,TRBJ2-3,CASSLGGLAGADTQYF,TGTGCCAGCAGCTTGGGTGGACTAGCGGGGGCAGATACGCAGTATTTT
TRBV3-1,many,-,TRBJ2-7,CASSQKRTAYEQYF,TGTGCCAGCAGCCAAAAGAGGACAGCCTACGAGCAGTACTTC
TRBV5-1,many,-,TRBJ2-5,CASSLAGRRGETQYF,TGCGCCAGCAGCTTGGCCGGACGTAGGGGGGAGACCCAGTACTTC
TRBV7-8,many,-,TRBJ1-1,CASSPSGANTEAFF,TGTGCCAGCAGCCCGTCGGGGGCAAACACTGAAGCTTTCTTT
TRBV29-1,-,TRBD1,TRBJ1-3,CSVTGTGGNTIYF,TGCAGCGTTACCGGGACAGGTGGAAACACCATATATTTT
TRBV25-1,-,-,TRBJ2-7,CASSEIQGNSYEQYF,TGTGCCAGCAGTGAAATCCAGGGTAACTCCTACGAGCAGTACTTC
TRBV10-3,-,TRBD2,TRBJ2-7,CVITGLAGGNILGEQYF,TGTGTCATCACTGGACTAGCGGGGGGGAACATCCTTGGGGAGCAGTACTTC
TRBV2,-,TRBD1,TRBJ2-7,CASSVSGTGGYEQYF,TGTGCCAGCAGTGTCTCCGGGACAGGGGGTTACGAGCAGTACTTC
TRBV2,medium-sized,-,TRBJ1-6,CASTAGVDSPLHF,TGTGCCAGCACGGCAGGGGTTGATTCACCCCTCCACTTT